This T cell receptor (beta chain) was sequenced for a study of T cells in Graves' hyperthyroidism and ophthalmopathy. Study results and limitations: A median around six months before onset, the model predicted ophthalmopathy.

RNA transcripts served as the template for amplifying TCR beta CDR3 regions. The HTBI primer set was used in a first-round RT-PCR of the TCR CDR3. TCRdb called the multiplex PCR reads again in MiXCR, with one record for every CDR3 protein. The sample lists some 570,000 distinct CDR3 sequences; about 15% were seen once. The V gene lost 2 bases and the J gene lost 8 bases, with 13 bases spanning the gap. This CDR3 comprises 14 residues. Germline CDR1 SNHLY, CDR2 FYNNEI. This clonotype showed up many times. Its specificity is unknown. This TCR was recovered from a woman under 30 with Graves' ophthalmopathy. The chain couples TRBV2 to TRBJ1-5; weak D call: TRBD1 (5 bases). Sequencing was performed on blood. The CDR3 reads CASSESFGGEPQHF. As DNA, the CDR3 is TGTGCCAGCAGTGAAAGTTTCGGGGGGGAGCCCCAGCATTTT.